This T cell receptor (beta chain) stems from a study of CD4+ T cells in melanoma. Study observations and caveats: CD8+ T cell, macrophage and B cell function reportedly correlated with neoantigen-specific CD4+ T cells. In melanoma, neoantigen-specific CD4+ T cells reportedly differed in differentiation state.

The assay was immunoSEQ multiplex PCR, and TCRdb's table has in-frame clones only and misses some. The profile covers 45,000 or so clones, with roughly 89% appearing a single time and approximately 10% taken by the ten largest. Points on this clone: Its antigen is currently unknown.

The V end was cut by 1 base, the J end by 5 bases, with 12 bases between. Germline assignment: CDR1 SGHRS and CDR2 YFSETQ. This CDR3 is built from 15 residues. This sequence was found in a human donor with melanoma. Sequenced material: peripheral blood. The rearrangement joins TRBV5-1 to TRBJ2-2, with D perhaps matching TRBD2 (5 bases). DNA for the CDR3: TGCGCCAGCAGCTTGATCGGTCCGGGGACCGGGGAGCTGTTTTTT. This codes for CASSLIGPGTGELFF.